These 25 T cell receptor beta chains were all obtained from the same sample, sequenced in a study of cytomegalovirus exposure and HLA in healthy donors (dated by TCRdb to the late 2010s). Library construction relied on the immunoSEQ multiplex PCR assay. The multiplex PCR relied on a mix of 60 forward primers for TCR Vbeta segments and 13 reverse primers for TCR Jbeta segments. Held by TCRdb, this immuneACCESS table contains in-frame sequences only and omits some clones. Under half of the omission traces to an unresolved V gene where checked; the cause of the rest is unknown. The sample table lists fewer than 300,000 clones, around 80% of them with a count of one. The ten largest clones capture 0.3% of the sample. Specimen: PBMCs. The receptors derive from a girl between 2 and 10 years old in good health and CMV-seronegative.

The chain uses TRBV2 and TRBJ2-3; D may be TRBD2 (5 bases). The CDR3 loop spans 16 amino acids. The germline CDR1 and CDR2 sequences are SNHLY and FYNNEI. Trimming stripped 6 bases from V and 6 bases from J, with 22 bases between. The CDR3 spells CASSEKGLPPWDTQYF. The CDR3 DNA reads TGTGCCAGCAGCGAAAAAGGACTTCCCCCCTGGGATACGCAGTATTTT.

The chain combines TRBV9 with TRBJ2-5; TRBD1 matches 10 bases. The CDR3 loop spans 16 amino acids. Germline CDR1 and CDR2: SGDLS and YYNGEE. Trimming at V came to 3 bases and at J to 2 bases, leaving 7 bases not matched to a gene. The CDR3 region is CASSARRDRGQETQYF. Written as DNA, the CDR3 is TGTGCCAGCAGCGCTCGCCGGGACAGGGGACAAGAGACCCAGTACTTC.

As regards this clone: At one end, the junction sequence differs from germline, possibly due to a read error. The J gene is TRBJ2-7, the V gene TRBV2; 9 positions agree with TRBD2. In germline, CDR1 is SNHLY, CDR2 FYNNEI. The CDR3 runs 11 residues. Written as DNA, the CDR3 is TGCAACAGCGGGGGGTCCTACGAGCAGTACTTC. It translates to CNSGGSYEQYF.

The gene calls are TRBV28 and TRBJ1-2, with 9 bases lining up with TRBD1. Germline CDR1 and CDR2: MDHEN and SYDVKM. The CDR3 covers 12 residues. V trimming: 8 bases; J trimming: 7 bases; junction bases outside the gene matches: 5. CDR3 in DNA: TGTGCCAGCTTACAGGGGGCGACTGGCTACACCTTC. It encodes CASLQGATGYTF.

This clone was seen only once. Other DNA sequences in the same sample also yield this CDR3. The gene calls are TRBV9 and TRBJ1-1; D is possibly TRBD1 (5 bases). Trimming stripped 1 base from V and 2 bases from J, with 9 bases between. Per the germline V gene, CDR1 is SGDLS and CDR2 is YYNGEE. The length of the CDR3 is 14 residues. The CDR3 DNA sequence: TGTGCCAGCAGCGTACAGGGTGCCAACACTGAAGCTTTCTTT. Its protein is CASSVQGANTEAFF. The full variable domain, in which reference TRBV9 and TRBJ1-1 provide the parts outside the CDR3, is DSGVTQTPKHLITATGQRVTLRCSPRSGDLSVYWYQQSLDQGLQFLIQYYNGEERAKGNILERFSAQQFPDLHSELNLSSLELGDSALYFCASSVQGANTEAFFGQGTRLTVV.

The chain couples TRBV30 to TRBJ2-2, with D possibly TRBD1 on 5 matching bases. This CDR3 has 14 residues. The germline gives CDR1 GTSNPN, CDR2 SVGIG (reference sequence). The V and J ends lost 3 bases and 1 base respectively, with 9 bases between them. The CDR3 region is CAWRAGWNTGELFF. The CDR3 region has the DNA TGTGCCTGGAGGGCAGGGTGGAACACCGGGGAGCTGTTTTTT. Supplemented by reference TRBV30 and TRBJ2-2, the full variable domain reads SQTIHQWPATLVQPVGSPLSLECTVEGTSNPNLYWYRQAAGRGLQLLFYSVGIGQISSEVPQNLSASRPQDRQFILSSKKLLLSDSGFYLCAWRAGWNTGELFFGEGSRLTVL.

The V and J genes are TRBV7-2 and TRBJ1-1; D perhaps matches TRBD1 (5 bases). The CDR3 extends over 14 amino acids. Germline V CDR1 and CDR2: SGHTA, FQGNSA. V dropped 0 bases and J dropped 4 bases, with 9 bases sitting between them. CDR3 sequence: CASSLAGGSTEAFF. In DNA form, the CDR3 reads TGTGCCAGCAGCTTAGCCGGGGGTAGCACTGAAGCTTTCTTT.

V usage is TRBV7-3 and J usage is TRBJ2-5, with 9 bases lining up with TRBD1. The J call may be mistaken, given a closer DNA end match to TRBJ2-7. There are 16 residues in the CDR3. Germline V gene lookup returns CDR1 SGHTA and CDR2 FQGTGA. The CDR3 DNA reads as TGTGCCAGCAGCTTAACGGGACAGGGCTCAACCTACGAGCAGTACTTC. This codes for CASSLTGQGSTYEQYF.

This chain uses TRBV6-4 with TRBJ1-5, with TRBD1 matching over 7 bases. This CDR3 contains 13 residues. J gave up 4 bases and V 4 bases, and 1 base lay outside the gene matches. CDR1 is MRHNA, CDR2 SNTAGT, per germline. CDR3 DNA: TGTGCCAGCAGTGGGGACAGAAATCAGCCCCAGCATTTT. Translating it yields CASSGDRNQPQHF.

DNA for the CDR3: TGCGCCAGCAGCCAAGATTCGGGGACAGGGGCCTACGAGCAGTACTTC. The encoded protein is CASSQDSGTGAYEQYF. The V call is TRBV4-1, the J call TRBJ2-7; TRBD1 matches 10 bases. The CDR3 sequence is 16 residues long. CDR1 and CDR2 from the germline V gene are MGHRA and YSYEKL. The V segment lost 0 bases and the J segment 2 bases; nucleotides outside the gene matches: 4.

The V gene is TRBV10-3, the J gene TRBJ1-3; 11 bases map to TRBD1. Germline trimming cut 10 bases from V and 4 bases from J; bases unmatched to any gene: 12. The CDR3 totals 16 residues. CDR1 and CDR2 (germline): ENHRY, SYGVKD. The CDR3 sequence is CATQEGQGARGNTIYF. In DNA, the CDR3 is TGTGCCACACAAGAAGGACAGGGGGCGAGAGGAAACACCATATATTTT.

Points on this clone: A junction boundary mismatches the germline segment, possibly from a read error. The chain couples TRBV7-9 to TRBJ2-5; D not certain. CDR1 is SEHNR, CDR2 FQNEAQ, per germline (reference sequence). This CDR3 has 13 amino acids. The CDR3 reads CSSSLLPGMTQYF. In DNA, the CDR3 is TGTTCCAGCAGCTTACTTCCGGGTATGACCCAGTACTTC.

The chain joins TRBV5-4 to TRBJ2-3, with D unclear. CDR3 size: 15 residues. V was trimmed by 0 bases and J by 5 bases, leaving 13 bases between them. Looked up from germline, CDR1 is SGHNT and CDR2 is YYREEE (reference sequence). CDR3 amino acids: CASSLVTTRVDTQYF. In DNA form, the CDR3 reads TGTGCCAGCAGCTTGGTAACTACCCGAGTAGATACGCAGTATTTT. Filled out from reference TRBV5-4 and TRBJ2-3, the complete variable domain reads ETGVTQSPTHLIKTRGQQVTLRCSSQSGHNTVSWYQQALGQGPQFIFQYYREEENGRGNFPPRFSGLQFPNYSSELNVNALELDDSALYLCASSLVTTRVDTQYFGPGTRLTVL.

This clone was counted only a few times. This sequence joins TRBV5-1 and TRBJ1-5; D not certain. The germline CDR1 and CDR2 sequences are SGHRS and YFSETQ. V lost 2 bases to trimming and J lost 1 base, with 10 bases between them. The CDR3 is made up of 15 amino acids. For the CDR3, the DNA is TGCGCCAGCAGCTTCGGGTCATCGAGCAATCAGCCCCAGCATTTT. The encoded protein is CASSFGSSSNQPQHF.

On this clone itself: The sample contains more than one DNA sequence encoding this CDR3. The J gene is TRBJ1-2, the V gene TRBV11-2; D is ambiguous. Germline lookup yields CDR1 SGHAT and CDR2 FQNNGV. V was pared by 1 base and J by 1 base, with 7 bases between. This CDR3 region has 14 residues. The CDR3 DNA sequence: TGTGCCAGCAGCTTAGCAAGGAGTAACTATGGCTACACCTTC. Residues: CASSLARSNYGYTF. The full variable domain, with the rest looked up from reference TRBV11-2 and TRBJ1-2, is EAGVAQSPRYKIIEKRQSVAFWCNPISGHATLYWYQQILGQGPKLLIQFQNNGVVDDSQLPKDRFSAERLKGVDSTLKIQPAKLEDSAVYLCASSLARSNYGYTFGSGTRLTVV.

V usage is TRBV18 and J usage is TRBJ2-7, with D possibly being TRBD1 (6 bases). Germline V gives CDR1 KGHSH, CDR2 LQKENI. The CDR3 is 16 residues long. Trimming removed 2 bases at V and 2 bases at J, with 16 bases between. The DNA for the CDR3 is TGTGCCAGCTCACCATTTACAGGGCCTCGACCCTACGAGCAGTACTTC. Its translation: CASSPFTGPRPYEQYF.

The chain couples TRBV28 to TRBJ2-7, with 7 positions matching TRBD2. Germline assignment: CDR1 MDHEN and CDR2 SYDVKM. The CDR3 sequence is 14 residues long. Trimming at V came to 7 bases and at J to 6 bases, leaving 12 bases not matched to a gene. The CDR3 nucleotides are TGTGCCAGCACTTCGGCGGGAGTTTTTATCGAGCAGTACTTC. This codes for CASTSAGVFIEQYF. Looking up the rest from reference TRBV28 and TRBJ2-7 gives the full variable domain: DVKVTQSSRYLVKRTGEKVFLECVQDMDHENMFWYRQDPGLGLRLIYFSYDVKMKEKGDIPEGYSVSREKKERFSLILESASTNQTSMYLCASTSAGVFIEQYFGPGTRLTVT.

The chain couples TRBV5-8 to TRBJ2-5, with D perhaps matching TRBD1 (6 bases). The CDR3 extends over 14 amino acids. V was clipped by 3 bases and J by 2 bases, with 11 bases between them. CDR1 SGHTS and CDR2 YDEGEE come from the germline V gene. This chain's CDR3 is CASSWTDIQETQYF. The CDR3 DNA reads TGTGCCAGCAGCTGGACAGATATACAAGAGACCCAGTACTTC.

The chain is built from TRBV2 and TRBJ2-5; TRBD1 matches at 9 bases. The CDR3 contains 14 residues. V was pared by 7 bases and J by 3 bases, with 6 bases of the junction left unmatched. The germline V gene encodes CDR1 SNHLY and CDR2 FYNNEI. The CDR3 protein is CASKSGQGEETQYF. CDR3 in DNA: TGTGCCAGCAAATCGGGACAGGGTGAAGAGACCCAGTACTTC.

On this clone itself: In the same sample, other DNA sequences code for this CDR3. This chain connects TRBV5-6 to TRBJ1-2; no reliable D call. CDR1 and CDR2 (germline): SGHDT, YYEEEE. The CDR3 loop spans 14 amino acids. V lost 0 bases and J lost 4, with 10 bases in between. CDR3 DNA sequence: TGTGCCAGCAGCTTGGGACACTCACTCTATGGCTACACCTTC. This gives the protein CASSLGHSLYGYTF.

The genes are TRBV29-1 and TRBJ2-5; D might be TRBD1 (5 bases). CDR1 and CDR2 from the germline V gene are SQVTM and ANQGSEA. The CDR3 has 11 amino acids. V was pared by 4 bases and J by 7 bases, with 10 bases between. The CDR3 protein is CSVGRELTQYF. The DNA of the CDR3 is TGCAGCGTTGGCAGGGAATTGACCCAGTACTTC.

The rearrangement joins TRBV30 to TRBJ1-5, with no clear D. V gave up 1 base and J gave up 0 bases, with 10 bases separating them. The CDR3 is made up of 15 amino acids. Germline V CDR1 and CDR2: GTSNPN, SVGIG (reference sequence). CDR3 nucleotide sequence: TGTGCCTGGAGTGATGGCGGTTATAGCAATCAGCCCCAGCATTTT. Translated: CAWSDGGYSNQPQHF. The full variable domain, its missing parts supplied by reference TRBV30 and TRBJ1-5, is SQTIHQWPATLVQPVGSPLSLECTVEGTSNPNLYWYRQAAGRGLQLLFYSVGIGQISSEVPQNLSASRPQDRQFILSSKKLLLSDSGFYLCAWSDGGYSNQPQHFGDGTRLSIL.

The chain links TRBV15 to TRBJ1-6; tentative D call: TRBD1 (5 bases). With 1 base removed from V and 7 bases from J, the gap between germline ends came to 14 bases. The CDR3 loop spans 16 amino acids. CDR1 LNHNV and CDR2 YYDKDF come from the germline V gene (reference sequence). The CDR3 here is CATSRALWTTNSPLHF. The CDR3 nucleotides are TGTGCCACCAGCAGAGCACTGTGGACAACGAATTCACCCCTCCACTTT.

The chain carries TRBV21-1 and TRBJ1-4. TRBV21-1 is designated a pseudogene. This CDR3 is 17 amino acids long. The DNA of the CDR3 is TGTGCCAGCAGCAGCCGCATAGTACGTGCAACTAATGAAAAACTGTTTTTT. This gives the protein CASSSRIVRATNEKLFF.

With regard to this clone: At one end, the junction sequence differs from germline, possibly due to a read error. This chain uses TRBV7-8 with TRBJ1-2, with D maybe TRBD1 (6 bases). Looked up from germline, CDR1 is SGHVS and CDR2 is FQNEAQ. This CDR3 is 13 amino acids long. CDR3 in DNA: TGTGCCAGCAGCCCCGGCCAGGGGTGTGGCCACACCTTC. This gives the protein CASSPGQGCGHTF. Full variable domain (missing parts from reference TRBV7-8 and TRBJ1-2): GAGVSQSPRYKVAKRGQDVALRCDPISGHVSLFWYQQALGQGPEFLTYFQNEAQLDKSGLPSDRFFAERPEGSVSTLKIQRTQQEDSAVYLCASSPGQGCGHTFGSGTRLTVV.